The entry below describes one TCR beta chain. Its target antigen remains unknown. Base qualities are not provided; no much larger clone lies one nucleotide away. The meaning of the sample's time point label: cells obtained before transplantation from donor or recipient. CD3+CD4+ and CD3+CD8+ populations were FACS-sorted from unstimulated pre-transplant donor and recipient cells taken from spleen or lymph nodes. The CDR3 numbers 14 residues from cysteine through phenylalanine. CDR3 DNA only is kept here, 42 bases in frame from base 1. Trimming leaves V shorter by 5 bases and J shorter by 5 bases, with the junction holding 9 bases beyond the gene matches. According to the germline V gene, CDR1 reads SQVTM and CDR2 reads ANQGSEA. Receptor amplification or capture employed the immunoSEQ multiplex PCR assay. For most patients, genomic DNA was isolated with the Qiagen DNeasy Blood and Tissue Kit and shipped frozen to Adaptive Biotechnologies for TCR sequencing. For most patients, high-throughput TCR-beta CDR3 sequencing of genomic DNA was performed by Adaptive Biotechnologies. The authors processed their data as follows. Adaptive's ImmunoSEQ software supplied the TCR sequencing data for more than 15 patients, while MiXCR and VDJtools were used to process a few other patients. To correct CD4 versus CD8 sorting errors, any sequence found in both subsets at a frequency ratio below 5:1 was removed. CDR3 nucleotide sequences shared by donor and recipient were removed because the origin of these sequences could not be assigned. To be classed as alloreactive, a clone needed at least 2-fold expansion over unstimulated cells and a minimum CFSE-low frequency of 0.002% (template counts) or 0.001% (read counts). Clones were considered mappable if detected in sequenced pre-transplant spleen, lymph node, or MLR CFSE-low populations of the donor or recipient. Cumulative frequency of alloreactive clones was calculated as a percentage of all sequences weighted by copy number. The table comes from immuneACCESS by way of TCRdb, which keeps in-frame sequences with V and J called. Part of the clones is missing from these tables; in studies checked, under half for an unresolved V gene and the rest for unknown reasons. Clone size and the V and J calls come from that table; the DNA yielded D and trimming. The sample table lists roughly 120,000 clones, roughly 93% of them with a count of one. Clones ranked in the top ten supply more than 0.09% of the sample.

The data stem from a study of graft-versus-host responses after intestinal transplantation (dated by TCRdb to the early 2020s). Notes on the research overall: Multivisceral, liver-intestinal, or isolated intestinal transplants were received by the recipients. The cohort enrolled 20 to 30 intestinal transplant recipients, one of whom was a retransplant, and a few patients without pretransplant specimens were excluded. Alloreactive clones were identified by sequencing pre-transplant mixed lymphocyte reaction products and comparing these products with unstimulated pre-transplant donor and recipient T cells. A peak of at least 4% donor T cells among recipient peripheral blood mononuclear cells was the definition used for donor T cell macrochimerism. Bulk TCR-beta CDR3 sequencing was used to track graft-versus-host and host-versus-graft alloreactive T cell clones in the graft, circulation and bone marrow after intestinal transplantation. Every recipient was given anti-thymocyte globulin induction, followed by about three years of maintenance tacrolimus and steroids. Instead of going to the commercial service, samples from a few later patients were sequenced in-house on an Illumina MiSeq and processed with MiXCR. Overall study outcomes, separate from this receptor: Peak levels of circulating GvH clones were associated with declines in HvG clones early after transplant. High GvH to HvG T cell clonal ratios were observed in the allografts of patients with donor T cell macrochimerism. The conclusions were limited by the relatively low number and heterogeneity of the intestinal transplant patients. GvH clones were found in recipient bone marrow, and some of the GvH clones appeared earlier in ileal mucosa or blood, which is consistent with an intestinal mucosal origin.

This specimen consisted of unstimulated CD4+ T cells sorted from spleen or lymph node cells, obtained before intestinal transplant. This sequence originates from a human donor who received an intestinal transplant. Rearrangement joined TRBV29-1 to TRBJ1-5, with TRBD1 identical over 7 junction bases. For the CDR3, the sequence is CSVQTGLVDQPQHF. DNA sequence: TGCAGCGTTCAGACAGGGTTGGTGGATCAGCCCCAGCATTTT.